This TCR beta chain was recorded in a study of blood T cell repertoires in COVID-19. The overall study: Specimens from acute and convalescent COVID-19 originated in the United States, Italy and Spain. The analysed material was cDNA or gDNA that came from T cells, B-cell-depleted T cells, or PBMCs.

Participants came from some 26 US areas, aged roughly 18 to 89 years. Participant-reported clinical history was the basis for cohort assignment. This clone has just one count. CDR3 length equals 14 residues. The V gene lost 5 bases and the J gene lost 3 bases, with 13 bases spanning the gap. From germline, CDR1 is DFQATT and CDR2 SNEGSKA (reference sequence). The data were produced by immunoSEQ multiplex PCR, yet TCRdb's version contains in-frame clones alone and is incomplete. The sample contains fewer than 350,000 clones, roughly 91% of which appear only once. This receptor was obtained from a woman in her thirties or forties with acute COVID-19. Sample: PBMCs or T cells enriched from blood (not recorded which). The V gene is TRBV20-1, the J gene TRBJ1-4, with D perhaps TRBD1 (5 bases). The CDR3 DNA follows: TGCAGTGCTCGTGGGGGGGAAGCTAATGAAAAACTGTTTTTT. Residues: CSARGGEANEKLFF.